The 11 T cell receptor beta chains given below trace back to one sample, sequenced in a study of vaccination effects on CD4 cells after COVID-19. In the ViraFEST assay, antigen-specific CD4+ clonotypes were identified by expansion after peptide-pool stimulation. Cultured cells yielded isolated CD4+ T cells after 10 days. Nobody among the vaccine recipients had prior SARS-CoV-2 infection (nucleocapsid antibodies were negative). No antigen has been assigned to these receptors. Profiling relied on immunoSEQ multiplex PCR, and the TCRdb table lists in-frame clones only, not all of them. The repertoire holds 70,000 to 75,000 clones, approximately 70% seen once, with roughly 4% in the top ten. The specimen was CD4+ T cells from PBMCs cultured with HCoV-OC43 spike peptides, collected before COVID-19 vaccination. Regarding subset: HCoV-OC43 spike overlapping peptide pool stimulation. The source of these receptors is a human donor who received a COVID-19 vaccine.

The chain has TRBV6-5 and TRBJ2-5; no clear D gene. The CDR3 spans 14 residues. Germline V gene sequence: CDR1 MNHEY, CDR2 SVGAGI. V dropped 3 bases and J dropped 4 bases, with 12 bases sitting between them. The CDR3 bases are TGTGCCAGCAGTTATCCCGGTGGGTCAGAGACCCAGTACTTC. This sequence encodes CASSYPGGSETQYF.

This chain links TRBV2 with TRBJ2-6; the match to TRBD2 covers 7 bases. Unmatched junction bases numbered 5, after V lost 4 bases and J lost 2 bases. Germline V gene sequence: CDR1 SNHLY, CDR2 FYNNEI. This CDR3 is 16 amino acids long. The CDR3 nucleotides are TGTGCCAGCAGTGGGGGGGGTAGAACTGGGGCCAACGTCCTGACTTTC. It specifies CASSGGGRTGANVLTF.

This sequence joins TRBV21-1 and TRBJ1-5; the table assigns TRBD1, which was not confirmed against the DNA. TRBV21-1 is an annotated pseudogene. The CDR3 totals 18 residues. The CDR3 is CASSKQGGHFWRNQPQHF. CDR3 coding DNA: TGTGCCAGCAGCAAACAAGGGGGACATTTTTGGCGCAATCAGCCCCAGCATTTT.

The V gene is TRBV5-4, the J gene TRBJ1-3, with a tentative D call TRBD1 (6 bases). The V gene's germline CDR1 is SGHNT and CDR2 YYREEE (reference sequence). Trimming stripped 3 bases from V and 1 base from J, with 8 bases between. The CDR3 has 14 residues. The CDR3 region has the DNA TGTGCCAGCAGCTACGACAGGTCTGGAAACACCATATATTTT. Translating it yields CASSYDRSGNTIYF.

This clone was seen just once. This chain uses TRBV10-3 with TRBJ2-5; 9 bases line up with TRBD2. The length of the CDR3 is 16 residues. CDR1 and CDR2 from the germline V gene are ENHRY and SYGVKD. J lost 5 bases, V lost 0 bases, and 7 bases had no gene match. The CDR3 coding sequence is TGTGCCATCAGTGAGTCGCCGCGGGGGGGCTGGGAGACCCAGTACTTC. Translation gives CAISESPRGGWETQYF.

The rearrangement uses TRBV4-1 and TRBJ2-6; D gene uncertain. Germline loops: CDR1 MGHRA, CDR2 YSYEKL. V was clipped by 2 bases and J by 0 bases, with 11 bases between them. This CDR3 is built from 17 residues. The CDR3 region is CASSQTMTSSGANVLTF. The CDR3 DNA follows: TGCGCCAGCAGCCAAACGATGACCAGCTCTGGGGCCAACGTCCTGACTTTC.

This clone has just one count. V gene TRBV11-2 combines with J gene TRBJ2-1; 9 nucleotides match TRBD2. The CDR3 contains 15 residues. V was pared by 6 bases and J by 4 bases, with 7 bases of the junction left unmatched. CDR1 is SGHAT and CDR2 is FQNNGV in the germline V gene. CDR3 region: CASRTPSGEYNEQFF. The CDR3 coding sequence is TGTGCCAGCAGGACCCCTAGCGGGGAATACAATGAGCAGTTCTTC.

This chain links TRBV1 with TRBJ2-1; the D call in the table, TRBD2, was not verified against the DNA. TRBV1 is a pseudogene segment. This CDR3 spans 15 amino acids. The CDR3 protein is CTSRRRGPYYNEQFF. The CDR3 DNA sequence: TGCACCAGCAGGAGGCGGGGGCCATATTACAATGAGCAGTTCTTC.

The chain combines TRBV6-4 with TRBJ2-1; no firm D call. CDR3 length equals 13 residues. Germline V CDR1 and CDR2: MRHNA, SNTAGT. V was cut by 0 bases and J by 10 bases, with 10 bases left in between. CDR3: CASSDSRKSEQFF. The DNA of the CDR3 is TGTGCCAGCAGTGACTCGAGGAAATCGGAGCAGTTCTTC.

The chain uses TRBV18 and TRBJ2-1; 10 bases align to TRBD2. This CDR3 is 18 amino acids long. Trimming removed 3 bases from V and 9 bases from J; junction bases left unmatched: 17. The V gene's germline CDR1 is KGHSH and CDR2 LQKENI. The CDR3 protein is CASSPPVASGGAMGEQFF. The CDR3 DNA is TGTGCCAGCTCACCCCCGGTGGCTAGCGGGGGTGCTATGGGTGAGCAGTTCTTC.

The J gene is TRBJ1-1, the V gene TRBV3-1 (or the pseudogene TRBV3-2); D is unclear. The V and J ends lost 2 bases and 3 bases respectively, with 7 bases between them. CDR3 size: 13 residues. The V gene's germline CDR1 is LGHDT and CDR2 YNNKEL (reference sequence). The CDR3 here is CASSQSGYTEAFF. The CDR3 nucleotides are TGTGCCAGCAGCCAATCTGGGTACACTGAAGCTTTCTTT.